This T cell receptor (beta chain) stems from a study of OX40 agonist ivuxolimab in advanced cancers. Points from the study as a whole: Compared with CD4+, CD8+ T cells on average had more expanded clones.

Sampling of blood occurred at baseline, cycle 4 day 1, and cycle 7 day 1. The protocol was immunoSEQ multiplex PCR, while the TCRdb copy is restricted to in-frame clones and leaves out a portion. The data contain approximately 25,000 clones, 60% to 80% of them singletons. Comment on this clone: Its cognate antigen is unknown.

This CDR3 is built from 13 residues. V lost 2 bases and J lost 4, with 8 bases in between. CDR1 and CDR2 from the germline V gene are MDHEN and SYDVKM. V usage is TRBV28 and J usage is TRBJ1-2, with D unclear. The sample consisted of CD4+ or CD8+ T cells sorted from blood, taken in a trial of the OX40 agonist ivuxolimab. The receptor comes from an adult with an advanced solid tumor such as melanoma, head and neck, liver or kidney cancer. In nucleotides, the CDR3 is TGTGCCAGCAGTTTAGGAGGGTTCTATGGCTACACCTTC. It codes for CASSLGGFYGYTF.